This T cell receptor (beta chain) is from a study of OX40 agonist ivuxolimab in advanced cancers. This clone turned up a few times. The table came from immunoSEQ multiplex PCR; TCRdb's copy has only in-frame clones and leaves some out. This table holds around 50,000 clones, approximately 90% found once. Per germline, CDR1 GTSNPN and CDR2 SVGIG (reference sequence). Trimming took 1 base from V and 9 from J; bases not matched to a gene: 5. The CDR3 has 14 amino acids. The chain employs TRBV30 and TRBJ1-6; the match to TRBD1 covers 8 bases. The receptor was isolated from an adult with an advanced solid tumor such as melanoma, head and neck, liver or kidney cancer. The sample was CD4+ or CD8+ T cells sorted from blood, taken in a trial of the OX40 agonist ivuxolimab. CDR3 region: CAWSEGQGASPLHF. The CDR3, as DNA: TGTGCCTGGAGTGAAGGGCAGGGGGCTTCACCCCTCCACTTT.